This T cell receptor beta chain emerged from a study of T cell responses to AZD1222 COVID-19 vaccine. Some clones are missing from TCRdb's copy, which holds only in-frame ones; the method was immunoSEQ multiplex PCR. The sample consists of about 110,000 clones, 89% of them appearing once. A note on this clone: Its antigen is not identified.

Study-level results: With dominance at 160-218 and 743-854, vaccine-associated CD4 TCRs spanned spike. The reported proportion of spike-specific TCRs targeting unmutated variant regions was nearly half.

This CDR3 has 14 amino acids. In germline, CDR1 is KGHSH, CDR2 LQKENI. Trimming removed 1 base from V and 11 bases from J, with 12 bases in between. J is TRBJ1-6 and V is TRBV18; D may be TRBD1 (5 bases). The source material was peripheral blood, sampled on day 0 of MenACWY control vaccination. The source is an adult in good health. The CDR3 DNA sequence: TGTGCCAGCTCACCACGGGACCGCGAGGCACCCCTCCACTTT. This gives the protein CASSPRDREAPLHF.